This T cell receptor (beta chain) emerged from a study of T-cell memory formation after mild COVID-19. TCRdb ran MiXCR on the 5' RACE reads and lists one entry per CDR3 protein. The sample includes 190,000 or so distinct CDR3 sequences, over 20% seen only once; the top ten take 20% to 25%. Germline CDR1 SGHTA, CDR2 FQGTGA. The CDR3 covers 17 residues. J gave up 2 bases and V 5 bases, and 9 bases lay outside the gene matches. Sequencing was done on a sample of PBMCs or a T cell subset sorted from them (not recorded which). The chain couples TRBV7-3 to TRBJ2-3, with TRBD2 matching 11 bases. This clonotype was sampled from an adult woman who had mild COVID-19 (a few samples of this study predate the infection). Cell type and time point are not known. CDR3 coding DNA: TGTGCCAGCAGCCTTATACCGGGACTAGCGGACACAGATACGCAGTATTTT. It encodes CASSLIPGLADTDTQYF.